This T cell receptor beta chain was captured by sequencing in a study of radiotherapy plus CTLA-4 blockade in lung cancer. Using immunoSEQ multiplex PCR, the repertoire was profiled, and TCRdb retains in-frame clones only, with some absent. The sample lists 20,000 to 25,000 clones; around 72% were seen once. In germline, CDR1 is LNHDA, CDR2 SQIVND (reference sequence). The CDR3 covers 17 residues. V gave up 0 bases and J gave up 5 bases, with 19 bases separating them. The TCR was taken from a human donor with non-small cell lung cancer who had stable disease on radiotherapy plus ipilimumab. This chain joins TRBV19 and TRBJ1-1; tentative D call: TRBD1 (5 bases). The sample was peripheral blood, taken from a patient treated with radiotherapy plus ipilimumab. CDR3 coding DNA: TGTGCCAGTAGTATAGATGAGTGGGGCTTGGCAAAGACTGAAGCTTTCTTT. It yields the protein CASSIDEWGLAKTEAFF.